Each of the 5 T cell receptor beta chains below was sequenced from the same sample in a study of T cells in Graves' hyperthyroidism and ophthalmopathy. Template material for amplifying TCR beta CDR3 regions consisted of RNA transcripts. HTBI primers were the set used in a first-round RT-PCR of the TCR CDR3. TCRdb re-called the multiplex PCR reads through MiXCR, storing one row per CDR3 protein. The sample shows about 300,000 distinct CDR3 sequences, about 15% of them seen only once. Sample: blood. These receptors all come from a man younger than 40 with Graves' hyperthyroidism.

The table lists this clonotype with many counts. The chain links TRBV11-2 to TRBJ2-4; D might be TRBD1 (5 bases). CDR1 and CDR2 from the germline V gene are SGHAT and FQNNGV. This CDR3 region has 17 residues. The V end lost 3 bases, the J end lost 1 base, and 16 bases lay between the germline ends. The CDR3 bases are TGTGCCAGCAGCTTGCAGGGCGGTCTAGTGGCCAAAAACATTCAGTACTTC. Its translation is CASSLQGGLVAKNIQYF.

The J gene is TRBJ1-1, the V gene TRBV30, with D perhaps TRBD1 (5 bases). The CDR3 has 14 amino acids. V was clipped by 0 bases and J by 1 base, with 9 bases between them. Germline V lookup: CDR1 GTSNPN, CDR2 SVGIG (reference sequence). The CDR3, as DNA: TGTGCCTGGAGTGTAGAGGGGAGGAACACTGAAGCTTTCTTT. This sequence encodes CAWSVEGRNTEAFF.

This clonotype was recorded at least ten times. CDR3 sequence reads: CASTPWGEVNTEAFF. The CDR3 DNA sequence: TGTGCCAGCACCCCTTGGGGGGAGGTTAATACTGAAGCTTTCTTT. The chain combines TRBV12-3 or TRBV12-4 with TRBJ1-1; D might be TRBD1 (5 bases). V lost 7 bases and J 5 bases, leaving 20 bases between the germline ends. The CDR3 is 15 amino acids.

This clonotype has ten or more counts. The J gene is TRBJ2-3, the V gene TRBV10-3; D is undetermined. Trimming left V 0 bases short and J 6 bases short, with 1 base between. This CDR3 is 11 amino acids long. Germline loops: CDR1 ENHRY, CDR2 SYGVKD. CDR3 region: CAISESDTQYF. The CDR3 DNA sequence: TGTGCCATCAGTGAGTCGGATACGCAGTATTTT.

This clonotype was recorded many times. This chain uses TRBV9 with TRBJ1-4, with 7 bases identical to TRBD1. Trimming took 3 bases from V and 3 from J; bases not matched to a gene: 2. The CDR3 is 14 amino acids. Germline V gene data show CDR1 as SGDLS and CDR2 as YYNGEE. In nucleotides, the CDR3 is TGTGCCAGCAGCGGACAGGGTGCTAATGAAAAACTGTTTTTT. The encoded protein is CASSGQGANEKLFF.